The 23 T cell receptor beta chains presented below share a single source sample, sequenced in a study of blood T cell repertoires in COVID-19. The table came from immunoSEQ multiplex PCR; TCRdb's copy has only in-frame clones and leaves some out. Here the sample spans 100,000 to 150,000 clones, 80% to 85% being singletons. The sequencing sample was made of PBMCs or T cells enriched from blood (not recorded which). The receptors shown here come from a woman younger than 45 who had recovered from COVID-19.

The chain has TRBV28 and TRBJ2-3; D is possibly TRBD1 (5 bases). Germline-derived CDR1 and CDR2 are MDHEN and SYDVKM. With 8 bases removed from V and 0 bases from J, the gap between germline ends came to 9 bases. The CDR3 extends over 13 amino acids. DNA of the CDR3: TGTGCCAGCGGGGCGCGAAGCACAGATACGCAGTATTTT. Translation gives CASGARSTDTQYF.

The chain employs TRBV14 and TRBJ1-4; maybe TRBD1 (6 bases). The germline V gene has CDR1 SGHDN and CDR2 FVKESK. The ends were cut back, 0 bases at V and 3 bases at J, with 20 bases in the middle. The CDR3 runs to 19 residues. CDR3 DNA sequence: TGTGCCAGCAGCCAAGAATGGGGGCGTTGGGGGCCCCCTAATGAAAAACTGTTTTTT. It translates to CASSQEWGRWGPPNEKLFF.

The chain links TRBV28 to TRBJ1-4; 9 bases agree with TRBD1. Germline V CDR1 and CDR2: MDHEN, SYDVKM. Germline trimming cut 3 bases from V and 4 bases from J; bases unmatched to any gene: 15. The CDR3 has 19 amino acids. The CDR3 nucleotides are TGTGCCAGCAGTTTCCGTTCAGGGACAGGGTTGAGGAGTAATGAAAAACTGTTTTTT. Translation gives CASSFRSGTGLRSNEKLFF.

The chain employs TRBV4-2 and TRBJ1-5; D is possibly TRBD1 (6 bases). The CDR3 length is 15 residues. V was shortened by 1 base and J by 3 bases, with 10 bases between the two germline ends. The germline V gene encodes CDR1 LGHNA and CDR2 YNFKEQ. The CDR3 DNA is TGTGCCAGCAGCCAAGTGCGACAGGCCAATCAGCCCCAGCATTTT. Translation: CASSQVRQANQPQHF.

The CDR3 bases are TGTGCCAGCACGGGGGAGGTCCTCTATGGCTACACCTTC. This encodes CASTGEVLYGYTF. The J gene is TRBJ1-2, the V gene TRBV19; maybe TRBD1 (5 bases). CDR3 length equals 13 residues. The germline V gene encodes CDR1 LNHDA and CDR2 SQIVND (reference sequence). Trimming took off 9 bases at V and 4 bases at J, with 15 bases between the two ends.

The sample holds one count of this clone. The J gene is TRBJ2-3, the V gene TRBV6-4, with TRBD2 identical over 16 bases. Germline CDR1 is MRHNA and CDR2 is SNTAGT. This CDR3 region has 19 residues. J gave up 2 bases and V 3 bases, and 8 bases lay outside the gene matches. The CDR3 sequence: CASSDSGTSGRALTDTQYF. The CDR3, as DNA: TGTGCCAGCAGTGATTCTGGGACTAGCGGGAGGGCCCTCACAGATACGCAGTATTTT.

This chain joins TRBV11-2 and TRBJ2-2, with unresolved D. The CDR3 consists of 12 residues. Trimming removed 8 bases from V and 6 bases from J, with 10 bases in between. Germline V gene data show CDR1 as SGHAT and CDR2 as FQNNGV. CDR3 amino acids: CASGPLPGELFF. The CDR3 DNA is TGTGCCAGCGGCCCCCTCCCCGGGGAGCTGTTTTTT.

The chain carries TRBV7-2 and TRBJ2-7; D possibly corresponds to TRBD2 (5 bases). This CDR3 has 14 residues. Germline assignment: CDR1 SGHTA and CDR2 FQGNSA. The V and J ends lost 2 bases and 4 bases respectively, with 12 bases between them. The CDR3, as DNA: TGTGCCAGCAGCTTAAGGACTCCAACTTACGAGCAGTACTTC. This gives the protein CASSLRTPTYEQYF. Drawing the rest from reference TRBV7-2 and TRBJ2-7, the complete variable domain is GAGVSQSPSNKVTEKGKDVELRCDPISGHTALYWYRQSLGQGLEFLIYFQGNSAPDKSGLPSDRFSAERTGGSVSTLTIQRTQQEDSAVYLCASSLRTPTYEQYFGPGTRLTVT.

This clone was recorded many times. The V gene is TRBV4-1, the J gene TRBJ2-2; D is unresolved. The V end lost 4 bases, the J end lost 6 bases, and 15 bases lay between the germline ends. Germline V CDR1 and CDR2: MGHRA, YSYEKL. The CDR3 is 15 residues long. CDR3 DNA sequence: TGCGCCAGCAGCCCAATACTGAAACGTCCCGGGGAGCTGTTTTTT. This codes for CASSPILKRPGELFF.

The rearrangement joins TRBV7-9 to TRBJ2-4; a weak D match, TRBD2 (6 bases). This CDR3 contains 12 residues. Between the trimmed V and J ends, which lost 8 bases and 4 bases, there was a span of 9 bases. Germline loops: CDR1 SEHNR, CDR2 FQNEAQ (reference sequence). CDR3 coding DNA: TGTGCCAGCGGTGGGGGGAAAAACATTCAGTACTTC. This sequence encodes CASGGGKNIQYF.

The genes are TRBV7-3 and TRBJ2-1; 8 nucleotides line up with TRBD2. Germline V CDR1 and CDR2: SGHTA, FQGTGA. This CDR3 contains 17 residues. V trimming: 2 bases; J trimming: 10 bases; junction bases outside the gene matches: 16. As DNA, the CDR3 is TGTGCCAGCAGCTTATATTCCGGGAGGGCCGCCATAGAGGAGCAGTTCTTC. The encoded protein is CASSLYSGRAAIEEQFF.

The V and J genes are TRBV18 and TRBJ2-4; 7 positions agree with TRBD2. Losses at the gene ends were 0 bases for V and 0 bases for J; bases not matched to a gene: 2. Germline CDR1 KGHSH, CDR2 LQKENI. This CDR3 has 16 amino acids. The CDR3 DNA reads TGTGCCAGCTCACCACCGGGAGGGGAAGCCAAAAACATTCAGTACTTC. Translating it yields CASSPPGGEAKNIQYF.

The CDR3, as DNA: TGTGCCACGAATCAGGGGTCCACTGAAGCTTTCTTT. It translates to CATNQGSTEAFF. V is TRBV19 and J is TRBJ1-1; TRBD1 might be the D (6 bases). CDR1 LNHDA and CDR2 SQIVND come from the germline V gene (reference sequence). The CDR3 length is 12 residues. Trimming pared 10 bases from V and 4 bases from J, leaving 13 bases between.

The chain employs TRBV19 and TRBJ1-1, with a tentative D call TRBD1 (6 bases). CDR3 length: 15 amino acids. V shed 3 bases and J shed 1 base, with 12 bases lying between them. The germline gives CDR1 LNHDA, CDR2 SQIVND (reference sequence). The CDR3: CASSIRYRENTEAFF. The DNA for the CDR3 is TGTGCCAGTAGTATCAGGTACAGGGAGAACACTGAAGCTTTCTTT.

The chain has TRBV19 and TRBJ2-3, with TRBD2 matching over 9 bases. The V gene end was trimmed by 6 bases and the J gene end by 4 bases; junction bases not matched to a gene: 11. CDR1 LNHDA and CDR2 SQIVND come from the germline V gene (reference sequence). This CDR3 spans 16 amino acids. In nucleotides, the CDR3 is TGTGCCAGTAGCCCTTGGGGCGGGAGGGCCGCAGATACGCAGTATTTT. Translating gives CASSPWGGRAADTQYF.

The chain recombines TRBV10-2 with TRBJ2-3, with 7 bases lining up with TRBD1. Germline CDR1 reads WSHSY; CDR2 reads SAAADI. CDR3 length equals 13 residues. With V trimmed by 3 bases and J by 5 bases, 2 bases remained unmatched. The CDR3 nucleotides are TGCGCCAGCAGTGAACAGGGGCAAGATACGCAGTATTTT. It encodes CASSEQGQDTQYF.

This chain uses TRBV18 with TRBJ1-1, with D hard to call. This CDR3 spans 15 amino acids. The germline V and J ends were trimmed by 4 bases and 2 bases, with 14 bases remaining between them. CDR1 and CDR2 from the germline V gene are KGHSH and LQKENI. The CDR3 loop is CASSLSGLFNTEAFF. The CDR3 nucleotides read TGTGCCAGCTCACTTAGTGGACTTTTTAACACTGAAGCTTTCTTT.

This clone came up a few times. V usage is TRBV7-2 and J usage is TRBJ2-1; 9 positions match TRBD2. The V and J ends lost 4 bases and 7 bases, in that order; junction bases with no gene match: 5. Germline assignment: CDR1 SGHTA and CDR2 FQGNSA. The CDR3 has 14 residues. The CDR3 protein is CASSSSGILNEQFF. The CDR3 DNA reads TGTGCCAGCAGCTCTAGCGGGATTTTGAATGAGCAGTTCTTC.

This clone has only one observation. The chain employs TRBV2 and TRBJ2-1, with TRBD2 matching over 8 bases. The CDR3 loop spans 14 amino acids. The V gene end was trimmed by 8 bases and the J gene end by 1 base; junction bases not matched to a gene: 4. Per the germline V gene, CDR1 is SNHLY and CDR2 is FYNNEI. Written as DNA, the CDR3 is TGTGCCAGCGTCGTAGCGGGGTCCTACAATGAGCAGTTCTTC. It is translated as CASVVAGSYNEQFF.

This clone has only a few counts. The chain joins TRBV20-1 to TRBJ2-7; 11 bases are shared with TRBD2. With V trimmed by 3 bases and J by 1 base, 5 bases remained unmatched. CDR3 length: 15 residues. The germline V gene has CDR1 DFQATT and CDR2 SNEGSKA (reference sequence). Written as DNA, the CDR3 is TGCAGTGCTAGTGGGGGGACTAGCGGTTCCTACGAGCAGTACTTC. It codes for CSASGGTSGSYEQYF.

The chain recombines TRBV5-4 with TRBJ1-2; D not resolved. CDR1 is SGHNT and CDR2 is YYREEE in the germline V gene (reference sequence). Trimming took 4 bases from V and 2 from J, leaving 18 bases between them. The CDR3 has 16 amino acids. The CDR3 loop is CASSTEGRVRNYGYTF. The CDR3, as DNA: TGTGCCAGCAGCACCGAAGGCCGGGTCCGGAACTATGGCTACACCTTC. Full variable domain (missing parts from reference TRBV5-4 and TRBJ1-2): ETGVTQSPTHLIKTRGQQVTLRCSSQSGHNTVSWYQQALGQGPQFIFQYYREEENGRGNFPPRFSGLQFPNYSSELNVNALELDDSALYLCASSTEGRVRNYGYTFGSGTRLTVV.

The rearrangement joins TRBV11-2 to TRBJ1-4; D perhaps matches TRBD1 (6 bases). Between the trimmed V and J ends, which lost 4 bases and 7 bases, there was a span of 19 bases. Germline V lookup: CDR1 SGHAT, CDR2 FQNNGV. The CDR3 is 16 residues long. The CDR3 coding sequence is TGTGCCAGCAGCTCACTAGGGAGGGGGGAAATTGAAAAACTGTTTTTT. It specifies CASSSLGRGEIEKLFF.

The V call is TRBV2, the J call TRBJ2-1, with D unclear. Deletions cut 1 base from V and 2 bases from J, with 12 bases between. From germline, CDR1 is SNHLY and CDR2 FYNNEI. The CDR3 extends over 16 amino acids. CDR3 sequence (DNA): TGTGCCAGCAGTGAAGGAGGAGTCGTCCCCTACAATGAGCAGTTCTTC. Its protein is CASSEGGVVPYNEQFF.